This T cell receptor beta chain was sequenced for a study of cytomegalovirus exposure and HLA in healthy donors. Overall study results and limits: Trimming of TCR beta V- and J-genes showed a link, identified in a later analysis, to a missense DCLRE1C variant.

To note about this clone: The antigen is unknown.

Germline assignment: CDR1 MNHEY and CDR2 SVGAGI. This CDR3 has 13 residues. V was shortened by 7 bases and J by 1 base, with 10 bases between the two germline ends. The PCR used 60 Vbeta and 13 Jbeta primers. The authors' processing: Later work found around 72 million unique TCR beta chains, with approximately 12 million shared. The table came from immunoSEQ multiplex PCR; TCRdb's copy has only in-frame clones and leaves some out. V, J and clone size are taken as reported in that table, and D and trimming were inferred from the DNA itself. The sample yields 45,000 to 60,000 clones, around three quarters seen once. Healthy donors of bone marrow made up the group.

V is TRBV6-5 and J is TRBJ2-5; no definite D call. The receptor was isolated from a man aged 25-45 years in good health and CMV-seropositive. Material for sequencing was PBMCs. As DNA, the CDR3 is TGTGCCAGCAAATCCAGAAGCCAAGAGACCCAGTACTTC. It codes for CASKSRSQETQYF.